The entry below describes one TCR beta chain. This sample is part of a study of T cell responses to AZD1222 COVID-19 vaccine. CDR3 size: 14 residues. Per the germline V gene, CDR1 is GTSNPN and CDR2 is SVGIG (reference sequence). The V end lost 1 base, the J end lost 6 bases, and 12 bases lay between the germline ends. Using immunoSEQ multiplex PCR, the repertoire was profiled, and TCRdb retains in-frame clones only, with some absent. The sample carries fewer than 200,000 clones, roughly nine tenths recorded once. The sequenced sample was peripheral blood, obtained on day 0 of AZD1222 vaccination. This sequence joins TRBV30 and TRBJ2-2, with no clear D. The sequence derives from an adult in good health. The CDR3 DNA reads as TGTGCCTGGAGTGAAAGACATAGGCCCGGGGAGCTGTTTTTT. This encodes CAWSERHRPGELFF.